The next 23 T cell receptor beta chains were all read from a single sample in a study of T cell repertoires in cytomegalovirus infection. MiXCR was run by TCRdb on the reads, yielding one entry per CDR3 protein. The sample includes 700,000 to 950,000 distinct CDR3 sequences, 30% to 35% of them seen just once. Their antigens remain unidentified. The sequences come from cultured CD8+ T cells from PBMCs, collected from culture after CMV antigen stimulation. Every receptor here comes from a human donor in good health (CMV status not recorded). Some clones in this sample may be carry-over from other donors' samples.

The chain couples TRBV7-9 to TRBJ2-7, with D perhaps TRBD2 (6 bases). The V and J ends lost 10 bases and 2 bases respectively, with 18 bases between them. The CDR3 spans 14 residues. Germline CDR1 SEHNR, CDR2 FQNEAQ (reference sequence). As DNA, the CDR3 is TGTGCCACCCTAACCGCGGAGGGGCCCTACGAGCAGTACTTC. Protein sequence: CATLTAEGPYEQYF.

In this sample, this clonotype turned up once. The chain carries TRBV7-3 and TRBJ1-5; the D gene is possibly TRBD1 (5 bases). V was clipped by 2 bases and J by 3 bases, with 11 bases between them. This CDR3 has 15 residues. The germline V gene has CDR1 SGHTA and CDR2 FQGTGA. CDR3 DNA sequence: TGTGCCAGCAGCTTAGACGGGACGGTCAATCAGCCCCAGCATTTT. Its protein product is CASSLDGTVNQPQHF.

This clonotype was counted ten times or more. CDR3 in amino acids: CASTIGGTEAFF. For the CDR3, the DNA is TGTGCCAGTACCATCGGAGGGACTGAAGCTTTCTTT. V usage is TRBV19 and J usage is TRBJ1-1; no definite D call. Germline lookup yields CDR1 LNHDA and CDR2 SQIVND (reference sequence). Trimming took off 7 bases at V and 5 bases at J, with 11 bases between the two ends. CDR3 length: 12 residues.

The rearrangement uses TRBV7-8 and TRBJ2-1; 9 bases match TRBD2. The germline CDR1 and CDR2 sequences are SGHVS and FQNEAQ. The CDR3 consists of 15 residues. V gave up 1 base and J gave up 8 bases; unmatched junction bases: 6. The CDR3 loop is CASSLEAGGHDEQFF. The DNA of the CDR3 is TGTGCCAGCAGCTTAGAGGCGGGGGGGCACGATGAGCAGTTCTTC.

In nucleotides, the CDR3 is TGTGCCAGCCTGCGGGGCTACGAGCAGTACTTC. Translation gives CASLRGYEQYF. This sequence joins TRBV6-1 and TRBJ2-7, with a weak D call TRBD2 (6 bases). This CDR3 region has 11 residues. V lost 8 bases to trimming and J lost 3 bases, with 8 bases between them. The V gene's germline CDR1 is MNHNS and CDR2 SASEGT.

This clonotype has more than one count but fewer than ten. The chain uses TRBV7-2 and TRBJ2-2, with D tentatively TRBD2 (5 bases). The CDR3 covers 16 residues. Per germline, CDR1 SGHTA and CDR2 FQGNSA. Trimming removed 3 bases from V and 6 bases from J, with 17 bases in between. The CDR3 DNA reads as TGTGCCAGCAGCTTTATCCTTCTAGACTACGCCGGGGAGCTGTTTTTT. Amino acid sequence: CASSFILLDYAGELFF. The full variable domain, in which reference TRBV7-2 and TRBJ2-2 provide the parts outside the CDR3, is GAGVSQSPSNKVTEKGKDVELRCDPISGHTALYWYRQSLGQGLEFLIYFQGNSAPDKSGLPSDRFSAERTGGSVSTLTIQRTQQEDSAVYLCASSFILLDYAGELFFGEGSRLTVL.

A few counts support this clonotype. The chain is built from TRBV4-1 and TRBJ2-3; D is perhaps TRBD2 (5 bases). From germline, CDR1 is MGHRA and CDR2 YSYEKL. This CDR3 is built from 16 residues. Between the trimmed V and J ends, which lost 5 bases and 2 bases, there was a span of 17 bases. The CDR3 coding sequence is TGCGCCAGCAGCAGCCCGGACTCGGAATACACAGATACGCAGTATTTT. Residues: CASSSPDSEYTDTQYF.

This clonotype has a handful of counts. The CDR3: CASSHYLDSLQETQYF. The CDR3 nucleotides read TGTGCCAGCAGTCACTACCTCGACAGCCTCCAAGAGACCCAGTACTTC. This chain joins TRBV6-1 and TRBJ2-5; D possibly corresponds to TRBD1 (5 bases). The CDR3 length is 16 residues. Germline CDR1 is MNHNS and CDR2 is SASEGT. V gave up 5 bases and J gave up 1 base, with 17 bases separating them.

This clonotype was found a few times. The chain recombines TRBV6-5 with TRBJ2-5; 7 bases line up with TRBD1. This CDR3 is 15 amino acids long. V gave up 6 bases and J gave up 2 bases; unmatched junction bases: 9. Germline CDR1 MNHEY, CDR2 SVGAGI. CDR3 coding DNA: TGTGCCAGCAGCCTACAGGGGCGGGTACAAGAGACCCAGTACTTC. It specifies CASSLQGRVQETQYF.

The DNA of the CDR3 is TGTGCCAGCAGCTTGTGGCAGGGGGTGCCCGGGGAGCTGTTTTTT. Translating gives CASSLWQGVPGELFF. This rearrangement joins TRBV5-5 to TRBJ2-2; TRBD1 aligns across 7 bases. Germline values: CDR1 SGHKS, CDR2 YYEKEE (reference sequence). CDR3 length equals 15 residues. The junction had 6 bases not matched to a gene; V was cut back by 1 base and J by 6 bases.

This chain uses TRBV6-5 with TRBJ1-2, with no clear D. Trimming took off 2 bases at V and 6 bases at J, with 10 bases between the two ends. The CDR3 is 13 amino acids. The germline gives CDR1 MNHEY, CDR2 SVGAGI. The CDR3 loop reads CASSYLGMDGYTF. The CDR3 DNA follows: TGTGCCAGCAGTTACCTTGGGATGGATGGCTACACCTTC.

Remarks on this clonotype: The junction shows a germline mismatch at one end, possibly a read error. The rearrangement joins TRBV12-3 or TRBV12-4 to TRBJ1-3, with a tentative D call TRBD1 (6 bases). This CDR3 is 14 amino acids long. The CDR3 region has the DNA TGTGCCAGCAGACAGGGTTTCCCTGGAAACGCCATATATTTT. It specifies CASRQGFPGNAIYF.

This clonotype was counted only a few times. The chain's CDR3 is CASNRYTEAFF. CDR3 nucleotide sequence: TGTGCCAGCAACCGATACACTGAAGCTTTCTTT. The chain joins TRBV28 to TRBJ1-1, with D unclear. In germline, CDR1 is MDHEN, CDR2 SYDVKM. With 7 bases removed from V and 3 bases from J, the gap between germline ends came to 6 bases. This CDR3 region has 11 residues. Using reference TRBV28 and TRBJ1-1 for the parts outside the CDR3, the full variable domain is DVKVTQSSRYLVKRTGEKVFLECVQDMDHENMFWYRQDPGLGLRLIYFSYDVKMKEKGDIPEGYSVSREKKERFSLILESASTNQTSMYLCASNRYTEAFFGQGTRLTVV.

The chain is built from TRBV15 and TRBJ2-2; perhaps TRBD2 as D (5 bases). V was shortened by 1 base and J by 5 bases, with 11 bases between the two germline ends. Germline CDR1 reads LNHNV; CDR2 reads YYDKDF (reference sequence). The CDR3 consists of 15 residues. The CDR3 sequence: CATSRVGEFTGELFF. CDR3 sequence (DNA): TGTGCCACCAGCAGAGTCGGGGAGTTTACCGGGGAGCTGTTTTTT.

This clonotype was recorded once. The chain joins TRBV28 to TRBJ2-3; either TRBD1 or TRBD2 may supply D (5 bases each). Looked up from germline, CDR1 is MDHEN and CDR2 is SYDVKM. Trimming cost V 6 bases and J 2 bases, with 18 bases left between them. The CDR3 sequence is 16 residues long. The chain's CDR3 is CASSPGTDVITDTQYF. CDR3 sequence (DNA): TGTGCCAGCAGCCCCGGGACGGATGTTATCACAGATACGCAGTATTTT.

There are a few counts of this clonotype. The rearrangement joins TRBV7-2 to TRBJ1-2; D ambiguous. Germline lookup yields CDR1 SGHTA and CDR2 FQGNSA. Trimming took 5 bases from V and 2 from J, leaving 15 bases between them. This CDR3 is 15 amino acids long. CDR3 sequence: CASSRPLPANYGYTF. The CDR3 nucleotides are TGTGCCAGCAGCCGCCCTCTCCCGGCGAACTATGGCTACACCTTC. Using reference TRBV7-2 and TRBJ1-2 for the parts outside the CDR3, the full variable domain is GAGVSQSPSNKVTEKGKDVELRCDPISGHTALYWYRQSLGQGLEFLIYFQGNSAPDKSGLPSDRFSAERTGGSVSTLTIQRTQQEDSAVYLCASSRPLPANYGYTFGSGTRLTVV.

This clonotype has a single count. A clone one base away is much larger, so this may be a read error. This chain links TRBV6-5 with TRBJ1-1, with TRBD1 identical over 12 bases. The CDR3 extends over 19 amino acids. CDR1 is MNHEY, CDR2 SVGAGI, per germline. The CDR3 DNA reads TGTGTCATCGAACGGTTTCCTTCCGGGACAGGGGGCTCGGGCACTGAAGCTTTCTTT. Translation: CVIERFPSGTGGSGTEAFF.

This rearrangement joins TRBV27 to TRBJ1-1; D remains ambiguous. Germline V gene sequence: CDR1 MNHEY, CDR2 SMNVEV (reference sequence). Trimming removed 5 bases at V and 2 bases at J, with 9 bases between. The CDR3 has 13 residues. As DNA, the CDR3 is TGTGCCAGCAGTCCGGGATCTAACACTGAAGCTTTCTTT. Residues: CASSPGSNTEAFF.

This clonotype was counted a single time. The CDR3 protein is CSVRAGQHNEQFF. CDR3 in DNA: TGCAGCGTTCGAGCGGGCCAACACAATGAGCAGTTCTTC. The chain links TRBV29-1 to TRBJ2-1; maybe TRBD2 (6 bases). V shed 5 bases and J shed 5 bases, with 13 bases lying between them. In germline, CDR1 is SQVTM, CDR2 ANQGSEA. The CDR3 contains 13 residues.

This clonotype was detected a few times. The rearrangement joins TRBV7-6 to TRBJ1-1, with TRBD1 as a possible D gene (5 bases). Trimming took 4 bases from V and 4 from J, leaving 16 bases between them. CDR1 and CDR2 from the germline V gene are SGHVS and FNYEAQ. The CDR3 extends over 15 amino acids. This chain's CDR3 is CASSSPSGGGTEAFF. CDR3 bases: TGTGCCAGCAGCTCCCCCTCGGGGGGTGGCACTGAAGCTTTCTTT. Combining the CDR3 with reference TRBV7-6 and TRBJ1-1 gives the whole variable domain GAGVSQSPRYKVTKRGQDVALRCDPISGHVSLYWYRQALGQGPEFLTYFNYEAQQDKSGLPNDRFSAERPEGSISTLTIQRTEQRDSAMYRCASSSPSGGGTEAFFGQGTRLTVV.

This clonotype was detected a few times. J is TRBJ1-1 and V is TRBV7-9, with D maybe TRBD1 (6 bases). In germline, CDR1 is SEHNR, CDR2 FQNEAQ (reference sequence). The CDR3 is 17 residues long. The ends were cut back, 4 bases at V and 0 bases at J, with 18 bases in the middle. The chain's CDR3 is CASSSLNYRAMNTEAFF. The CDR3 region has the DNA TGTGCCAGCAGCTCTCTGAATTACAGGGCCATGAACACTGAAGCTTTCTTT.

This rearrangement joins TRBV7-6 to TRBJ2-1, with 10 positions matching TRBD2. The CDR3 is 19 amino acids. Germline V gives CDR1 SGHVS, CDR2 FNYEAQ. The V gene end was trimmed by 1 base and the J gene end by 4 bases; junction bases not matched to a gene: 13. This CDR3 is CASSLVIPGTSGVYNEQFF. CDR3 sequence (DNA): TGTGCCAGCAGCTTAGTTATCCCAGGAACTAGCGGGGTTTACAATGAGCAGTTCTTC. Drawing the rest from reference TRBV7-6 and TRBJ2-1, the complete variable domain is GAGVSQSPRYKVTKRGQDVALRCDPISGHVSLYWYRQALGQGPEFLTYFNYEAQQDKSGLPNDRFSAERPEGSISTLTIQRTEQRDSAMYRCASSLVIPGTSGVYNEQFFGPGTRLTVL.

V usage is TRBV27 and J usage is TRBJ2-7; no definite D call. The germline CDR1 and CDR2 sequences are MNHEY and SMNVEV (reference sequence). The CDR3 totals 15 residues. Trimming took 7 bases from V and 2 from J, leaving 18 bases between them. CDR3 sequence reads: CASTPTRATTYEQYF. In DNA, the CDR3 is TGTGCCAGCACCCCTACCCGGGCCACCACCTACGAGCAGTACTTC.